A selection of T cell receptor beta chains follows, all from one sample in a study of T cell responses to AZD1222 COVID-19 vaccine. Sequenced by immunoSEQ multiplex PCR; TCRdb stores in-frame clones only, minus some. The sample holds about 95,000 clones, roughly nine tenths seen once. The starting material was peripheral blood, obtained on day 0 of AZD1222 vaccination. Receptors were obtained from an adult in good health. The CDR3 runs from the conserved cysteine through the conserved F or W. Each record gives: clone size, D gene, V gene, J gene, CDR3 DNA, CDR3 protein. D genes are given only for firm matches. Only some rows state a clone size, as once, few, many or a class for expanded clones.

clone size: -; D gene: -; V gene: TRBV27; J gene: TRBJ1-5; CDR3 DNA: TGTGCCAGCAGTTTGTTTTTAGGGCAGCCCCAGCATTTT; CDR3 protein: CASSLFLGQPQHF
clone size: -; D gene: TRBD1; V gene: TRBV24-1; J gene: TRBJ2-7; CDR3 DNA: TGTGCCACCAGTGATTCCGGGACAGGAGAAGAGCAGTACTTC; CDR3 protein: CATSDSGTGEEQYF
clone size: -; D gene: TRBD1; V gene: TRBV7-9; J gene: TRBJ1-2; CDR3 DNA: TGTGCCAGCAGCGCTTCTTCGCGGGGGACAGCCTATGGCTACACCTTC; CDR3 protein: CASSASSRGTAYGYTF
clone size: -; D gene: TRBD2; V gene: TRBV6-5; J gene: TRBJ2-3; CDR3 DNA: TGTGCCAGCAGCGCGGGGGTCTGGACAGATACGCAGTATTTT; CDR3 protein: CASSAGVWTDTQYF
clone size: -; D gene: -; V gene: TRBV2; J gene: TRBJ2-6; CDR3 DNA: TGTGCCAGCAGTGCGGAGGGGAATGGGGCCAACGTCCTGACTTTC; CDR3 protein: CASSAEGNGANVLTF
clone size: -; D gene: -; V gene: TRBV5-6; J gene: TRBJ1-6; CDR3 DNA: TGTGCCAGCAGCCAAAAGGTGGCGGGGGATAATTCACCCCTCCACTTT; CDR3 protein: CASSQKVAGDNSPLHF
clone size: -; D gene: TRBD2; V gene: TRBV13; J gene: TRBJ2-2; CDR3 DNA: TGTGCCAGCAGCCTCTCCCACGGGACTAGGCCCGACGGGGAGCTGTTTTTT; CDR3 protein: CASSLSHGTRPDGELFF
clone size: -; D gene: -; V gene: TRBV6-5; J gene: TRBJ1-1; CDR3 DNA: TGTGCCAGCAGTCGCGGGCCGGAATACGAAGCTTTCTTT; CDR3 protein: CASSRGPEYEAFF
clone size: -; D gene: TRBD1; V gene: TRBV18; J gene: TRBJ2-1; CDR3 DNA: TGTGCCAGCTCACCACCGGGACAGGGAGGATTCTACAATGAGCAGTTCTTC; CDR3 protein: CASSPPGQGGFYNEQFF
clone size: -; D gene: TRBD1; V gene: TRBV19; J gene: TRBJ1-2; CDR3 DNA: TGTGCCAGTATGGGACAGTGGACATTCTATGGCTACACCTTC; CDR3 protein: CASMGQWTFYGYTF
clone size: -; D gene: TRBD2; V gene: TRBV7-2; J gene: TRBJ2-5; CDR3 DNA: TGTGCCAGCAGGCCGGGACTAGCGGGGCCTGGGGAGACCCAGTACTTC; CDR3 protein: CASRPGLAGPGETQYF
clone size: -; D gene: TRBD1; V gene: TRBV28; J gene: TRBJ2-4; CDR3 DNA: TGTGCCAGCGGTACCGGGACAGCAAAAAACATTCAGTACTTC; CDR3 protein: CASGTGTAKNIQYF
clone size: -; D gene: -; V gene: TRBV2; J gene: TRBJ1-1; CDR3 DNA: TGTGCCAGCAGTTTATACAGGGAGGGCACTGAAGCTTTCTTT; CDR3 protein: CASSLYREGTEAFF
clone size: few; D gene: -; V gene: TRBV20-1; J gene: TRBJ2-5; CDR3 DNA: TGCAGTGCTAGTGTGGGGGCTGAAGAGACCCAGTACTTC; CDR3 protein: CSASVGAEETQYF
clone size: -; D gene: -; V gene: TRBV5-6; J gene: TRBJ1-5; CDR3 DNA: TGTGCCAGCAGCTTTAGCGATAGCAATCAGCCCCAGCATTTT; CDR3 protein: CASSFSDSNQPQHF
clone size: once; D gene: TRBD1; V gene: TRBV18; J gene: TRBJ1-5; CDR3 DNA: TGTGCCAGCTCACCACAGACAGGGGCCAATCAGCCCCAGCATTTT; CDR3 protein: CASSPQTGANQPQHF
clone size: -; D gene: -; V gene: TRBV6-5; J gene: TRBJ1-6; CDR3 DNA: TGTGCCAGCAGACAGGTCTCGGAGTACAATTCACCCCTCCACTTT; CDR3 protein: CASRQVSEYNSPLHF
clone size: -; D gene: -; V gene: TRBV4-3; J gene: TRBJ1-1; CDR3 DNA: TGCGCCAGCAGCCAAGATGGGAAGGGCACCGACACTGAAGCTTTCTTT; CDR3 protein: CASSQDGKGTDTEAFF
clone size: -; D gene: -; V gene: TRBV20-1; J gene: TRBJ1-6; CDR3 DNA: TGCAGTCCCGAACTACGGGGGGCCCTCCACTTT; CDR3 protein: CSPELRGALHF
clone size: -; D gene: -; V gene: TRBV6-5; J gene: TRBJ1-4; CDR3 DNA: TGTGCCAGCAGTTTAAGGGTTTATGAAAAACTGTTTTTT; CDR3 protein: CASSLRVYEKLFF
clone size: -; D gene: TRBD2; V gene: TRBV9; J gene: TRBJ2-1; CDR3 DNA: TGTGCCAGCAGCGTCCGCCCTTCACTAGCGGGCGATGAGCAGTTCTTC; CDR3 protein: CASSVRPSLAGDEQFF
clone size: -; D gene: TRBD1; V gene: TRBV2; J gene: TRBJ2-1; CDR3 DNA: TGTGCCAGCAGTCTAGGGGACAGGGGGTTCTTC; CDR3 protein: CASSLGDRGFF
clone size: -; D gene: TRBD2; V gene: TRBV4-1; J gene: TRBJ2-5; CDR3 DNA: TGCGCCAGCAGTCCCCTAGCGGGGGTGGTGGAGACCCAGTACTTC; CDR3 protein: CASSPLAGVVETQYF
clone size: -; D gene: TRBD2; V gene: TRBV14; J gene: TRBJ2-2; CDR3 DNA: TGTGCCAGCAGCGGAGTCGGGGGGGCCAACACCGGGGAGCTGTTTTTT; CDR3 protein: CASSGVGGANTGELFF
clone size: few; D gene: -; V gene: TRBV7-3; J gene: TRBJ2-1; CDR3 DNA: TGTGCCAGCAGCCCTCAGGGTGGTGGCTACAATGAGCAGTTCTTC; CDR3 protein: CASSPQGGGYNEQFF
clone size: -; D gene: -; V gene: TRBV6-7; J gene: TRBJ1-5; CDR3 DNA: TGTGCCAGCAGTTACTCAAACACGGAGGGCGCAGACAATCAGTCCCAGCATTTT; CDR3 protein: CASSYSNTEGADNQSQHF
clone size: -; D gene: -; V gene: TRBV30; J gene: TRBJ1-2; CDR3 DNA: TGTGCCTGGAACCGCCGGCCGAACTATGGCTACACCTTC; CDR3 protein: CAWNRRPNYGYTF
clone size: -; D gene: -; V gene: TRBV12-3/TRBV12-4; J gene: TRBJ2-4; CDR3 DNA: TGTGCCTCTCCAGGGGCCAAGGGAAACATTCAGTACTTC; CDR3 protein: CASPGAKGNIQYF
clone size: -; D gene: -; V gene: TRBV6-6; J gene: TRBJ1-1; CDR3 DNA: TGTGCCAGCAGTTACGGGGTCGAAACTGAAGCTTTCTTT; CDR3 protein: CASSYGVETEAFF
clone size: -; D gene: TRBD2; V gene: TRBV14; J gene: TRBJ2-1; CDR3 DNA: TGTGCCAGCAGCCAAGGTATACTAGCGGGGGGTCTATACAATGAGCAGTTCTTC; CDR3 protein: CASSQGILAGGLYNEQFF
clone size: -; D gene: -; V gene: TRBV9; J gene: TRBJ2-7; CDR3 DNA: TGTGCCAGCAGCGTGACGGGCGGGGTCTACGAGCAGTACTTC; CDR3 protein: CASSVTGGVYEQYF
clone size: few; D gene: TRBD1; V gene: TRBV3-1/TRBV3-2; J gene: TRBJ1-5; CDR3 DNA: TGTGCCAGCAGCCTCGGACAGGGTGGGAATCAGCCCCAGCATTTT; CDR3 protein: CASSLGQGGNQPQHF
clone size: -; D gene: TRBD1; V gene: TRBV5-4; J gene: TRBJ1-1; CDR3 DNA: TGTGCCAGCAGCCAAATCCAGGGGGCAACTGAAGCTTTCTTT; CDR3 protein: CASSQIQGATEAFF
clone size: -; D gene: -; V gene: TRBV19; J gene: TRBJ1-1; CDR3 DNA: TGTGCCAGTAGGCAGTACAGGAACACTGAAGCTTTCTTT; CDR3 protein: CASRQYRNTEAFF
clone size: -; D gene: -; V gene: TRBV4-1; J gene: TRBJ1-1; CDR3 DNA: TGCGCCAGCAGCCAAGGGAGGGCAAATAGGATTGCGGCCACTGAAGCTTTCTTT; CDR3 protein: CASSQGRANRIAATEAFF
clone size: many; D gene: -; V gene: TRBV10-2; J gene: TRBJ1-2; CDR3 DNA: TGCGCCAGCAGCCTCCAGATGGATGGCTACACCTTC; CDR3 protein: CASSLQMDGYTF
clone size: -; D gene: -; V gene: TRBV5-1; J gene: TRBJ1-1; CDR3 DNA: TGCGCCAGCAGCCCAACGGGGACAGAAGCTTTCTTT; CDR3 protein: CASSPTGTEAFF
clone size: -; D gene: TRBD2; V gene: TRBV9; J gene: TRBJ2-1; CDR3 DNA: TGTGCCAGCAGCCCACGGGTAGCGGGGGTCAATGAGCAGTTCTTC; CDR3 protein: CASSPRVAGVNEQFF
clone size: once; D gene: -; V gene: TRBV11-2; J gene: TRBJ2-7; CDR3 DNA: TGTGCCAGCAGCTTCGGGCCACCCCACGAGCAGTACTTC; CDR3 protein: CASSFGPPHEQYF
clone size: -; D gene: -; V gene: TRBV4-1; J gene: TRBJ2-7; CDR3 DNA: TGCGCCAGCAGCCAAGACGCCAATACCTACGAGCAGTACTTC; CDR3 protein: CASSQDANTYEQYF
clone size: few; D gene: TRBD2; V gene: TRBV19; J gene: TRBJ2-1; CDR3 DNA: TGTGCCAGTTCAAGGACTAGCGGGGGGACAAAGTACAATGAGCAGTTCTTC; CDR3 protein: CASSRTSGGTKYNEQFF
clone size: -; D gene: -; V gene: TRBV7-2; J gene: TRBJ1-2; CDR3 DNA: TGTGCCAGCAGCTTAGCTCTCTATGGCTACACCTTC; CDR3 protein: CASSLALYGYTF
clone size: -; D gene: -; V gene: TRBV19; J gene: TRBJ1-2; CDR3 DNA: TGTGCCAGTAGTATAAGCGGCTATGGCTACACCTTC; CDR3 protein: CASSISGYGYTF
clone size: -; D gene: -; V gene: TRBV25-1; J gene: TRBJ1-2; CDR3 DNA: TGTGCCAGCAAGGAGTCAGGGAACTATGGCTACACCTTC; CDR3 protein: CASKESGNYGYTF
clone size: -; D gene: -; V gene: TRBV4-2; J gene: TRBJ1-2; CDR3 DNA: TGTGCCAGCAGCCAAGAGATTGGGGTAGGGGTAGGCTATGGCTACACCTTC; CDR3 protein: CASSQEIGVGVGYGYTF
clone size: -; D gene: -; V gene: TRBV19; J gene: TRBJ2-3; CDR3 DNA: TGTGCCAGTGGCTACTCCCTCTCGGGCGAGGGGAAGACAGATACGCAGTATTTT; CDR3 protein: CASGYSLSGEGKTDTQYF
clone size: -; D gene: TRBD1; V gene: TRBV27; J gene: TRBJ1-2; CDR3 DNA: TGTGCCAGCAGTTTAAGGACAGGGGAAGCCAACTATGGCTACACCTTC; CDR3 protein: CASSLRTGEANYGYTF
clone size: -; D gene: -; V gene: TRBV6-5; J gene: TRBJ1-1; CDR3 DNA: TGTGCCAGCACCCTGGGCCCAGGGGACACTGAAGCTTTCTTT; CDR3 protein: CASTLGPGDTEAFF
clone size: -; D gene: TRBD2; V gene: TRBV6-1; J gene: TRBJ2-3; CDR3 DNA: TGTGCCAGCAGTGAATACGGCGGGGGGGGAGTCACAGATACGCAGTATTTT; CDR3 protein: CASSEYGGGGVTDTQYF
clone size: -; D gene: -; V gene: TRBV21-1; J gene: TRBJ1-3; CDR3 DNA: TGTGCCAGCAGCAACTCGGACAGCTCTAAGGTTTTACGAAACACCATATATTTT; CDR3 protein: CASSNSDSSKVLRNTIYF
clone size: -; D gene: TRBD2; V gene: TRBV6-1; J gene: TRBJ2-5; CDR3 DNA: TGTGCCAGCAGTAAAGGACTTCAGGGAATAGCGGGGGCTACCCAAGAGACCCAGTACTTC; CDR3 protein: CASSKGLQGIAGATQETQYF
clone size: -; D gene: -; V gene: TRBV6-2/TRBV6-3; J gene: TRBJ2-1; CDR3 DNA: TGTGCCAGCAGTTACGGGCCCGCCCTCAATGAGCAGTTCTTC; CDR3 protein: CASSYGPALNEQFF
clone size: -; D gene: -; V gene: TRBV28; J gene: TRBJ1-5; CDR3 DNA: TGTGCCAGCACCGGGGTGGGCTTGGCTCAGCCCCAGCATTTT; CDR3 protein: CASTGVGLAQPQHF
clone size: -; D gene: -; V gene: TRBV4-1; J gene: TRBJ1-2; CDR3 DNA: TGCGCCAGCAGCCAAAATCGAGATTCTAACTATGGCTACACCTTC; CDR3 protein: CASSQNRDSNYGYTF
clone size: few; D gene: -; V gene: TRBV30; J gene: TRBJ1-1; CDR3 DNA: TGTGCCTGGGATAGTACAGGGTCTGAAGCTTTCTTT; CDR3 protein: CAWDSTGSEAFF
clone size: -; D gene: -; V gene: TRBV14; J gene: TRBJ1-4; CDR3 DNA: TGTGCCAGCAGCCAAGAAAACCGCAGGGGTGGGACAACTAATGAAAAACTGTTTTTT; CDR3 protein: CASSQENRRGGTTNEKLFF
clone size: once; D gene: -; V gene: TRBV4-3; J gene: TRBJ1-1; CDR3 DNA: TGCGCCAGCAGCCAAGGCGGGGAAACTGAAGCTTTCTTT; CDR3 protein: CASSQGGETEAFF
clone size: -; D gene: -; V gene: TRBV29-1; J gene: TRBJ1-1; CDR3 DNA: TGCAGCGTTAACACCAAGGTTTCCATGAACACTGAAGCTTTCTTT; CDR3 protein: CSVNTKVSMNTEAFF
clone size: large; D gene: TRBD1; V gene: TRBV27; J gene: TRBJ2-7; CDR3 DNA: TGTGCCAGCAGTTTATACCTCGCAGGGGGCTACGAGCAGTACTTC; CDR3 protein: CASSLYLAGGYEQYF